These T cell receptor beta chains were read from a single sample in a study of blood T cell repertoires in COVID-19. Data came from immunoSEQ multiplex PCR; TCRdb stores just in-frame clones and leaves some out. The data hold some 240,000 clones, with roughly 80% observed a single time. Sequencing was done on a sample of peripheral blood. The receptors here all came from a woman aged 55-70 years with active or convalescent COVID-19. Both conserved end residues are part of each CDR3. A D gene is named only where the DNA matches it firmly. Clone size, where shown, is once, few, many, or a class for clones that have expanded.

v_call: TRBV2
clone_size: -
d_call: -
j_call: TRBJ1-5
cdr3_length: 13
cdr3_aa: CASTGDSNQPQHF
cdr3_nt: TGTGCCAGCACGGGGGATAGTAATCAGCCCCAGCATTTT

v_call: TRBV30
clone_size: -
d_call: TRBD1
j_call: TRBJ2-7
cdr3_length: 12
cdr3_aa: CASSGTGNEQYF
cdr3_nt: TGTGCCTCATCCGGGACAGGCAACGAGCAGTACTTC

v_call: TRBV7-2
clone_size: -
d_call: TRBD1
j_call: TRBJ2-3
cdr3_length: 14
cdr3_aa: CASSLRTGTDTQYF
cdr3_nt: TGTGCCAGCAGCCTAAGGACAGGAACAGATACGCAGTATTTT

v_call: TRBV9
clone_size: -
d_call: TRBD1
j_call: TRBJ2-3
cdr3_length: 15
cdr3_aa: CASSVGQGGTDTQYF
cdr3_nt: TGTGCCAGCAGCGTAGGGCAGGGGGGCACAGATACGCAGTATTTT

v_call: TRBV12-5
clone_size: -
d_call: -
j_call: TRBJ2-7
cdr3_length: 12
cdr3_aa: CASGSEAYEQYF
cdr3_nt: TGTGCTAGTGGTTCCGAGGCCTACGAGCAGTACTTC

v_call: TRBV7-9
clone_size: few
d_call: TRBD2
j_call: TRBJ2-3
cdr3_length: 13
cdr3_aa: CASRSGAVDTQYF
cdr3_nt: TGTGCCAGCAGGAGCGGGGCTGTAGATACGCAGTATTTT

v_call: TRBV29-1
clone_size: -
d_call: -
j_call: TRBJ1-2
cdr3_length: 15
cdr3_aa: CSVYDRRSTGHGYTF
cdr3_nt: TGCAGCGTTTACGACAGGCGATCTACGGGGCATGGCTACACCTTC

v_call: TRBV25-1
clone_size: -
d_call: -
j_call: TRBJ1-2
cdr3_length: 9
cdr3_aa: CASSEEVCF
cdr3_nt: TGTGCCAGCAGTGAAGAGGTATGCTTC

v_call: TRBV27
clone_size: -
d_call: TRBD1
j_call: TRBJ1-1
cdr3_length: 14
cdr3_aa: CASSPVDRGTEAFF
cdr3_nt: TGTGCCAGCAGTCCCGTGGACAGGGGCACTGAAGCTTTCTTT

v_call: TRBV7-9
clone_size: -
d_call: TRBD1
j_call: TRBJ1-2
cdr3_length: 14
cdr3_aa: CASSLETGNYGYTF
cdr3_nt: TGTGCCAGCAGCTTAGAGACAGGGAACTATGGCTACACCTTC

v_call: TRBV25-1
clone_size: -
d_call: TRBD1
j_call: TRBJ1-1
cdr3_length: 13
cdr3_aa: CASRWGQVPEAFF
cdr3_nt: TGTGCCAGCAGGTGGGGACAGGTCCCTGAAGCTTTCTTT

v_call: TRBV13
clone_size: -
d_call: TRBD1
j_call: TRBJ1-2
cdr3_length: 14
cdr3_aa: CASSTNRGRRGYTF
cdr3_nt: TGTGCCAGCAGCACTAACAGGGGGCGACGGGGCTACACCTTC

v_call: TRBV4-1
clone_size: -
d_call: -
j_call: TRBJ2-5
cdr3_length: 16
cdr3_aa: CASSQGSSGRQETQYF
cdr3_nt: TGCGCCAGCAGCCAAGGTTCCAGCGGTCGACAAGAGACCCAGTACTTC

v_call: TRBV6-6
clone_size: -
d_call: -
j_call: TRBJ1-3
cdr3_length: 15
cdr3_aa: CASSYFRGVGNTIYF
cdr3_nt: TGTGCCAGCAGTTATTTCAGGGGTGTTGGAAACACCATATATTTT

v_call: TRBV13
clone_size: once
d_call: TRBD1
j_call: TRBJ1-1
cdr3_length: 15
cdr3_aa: CASSLGQGRNTEAFF
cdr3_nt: TGTGCCAGCAGCTTGGGACAGGGGCGTAACACTGAAGCTTTCTTT

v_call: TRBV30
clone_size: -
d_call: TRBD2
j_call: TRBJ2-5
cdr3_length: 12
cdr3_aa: CAWMRGWETQYF
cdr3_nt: TGTGCCTGGATGCGGGGGTGGGAGACCCAGTACTTC

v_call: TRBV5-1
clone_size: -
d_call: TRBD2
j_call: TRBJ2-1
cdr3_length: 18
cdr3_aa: CASSLSSGGLGSYNEQFF
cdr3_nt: TGCGCCAGCAGCTTGAGTAGCGGGGGGCTTGGCTCCTACAATGAGCAGTTCTTC

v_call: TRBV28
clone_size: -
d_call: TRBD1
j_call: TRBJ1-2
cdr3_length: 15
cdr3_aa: CASMTGGTGAHGYTF
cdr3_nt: TGTGCCAGCATGACGGGGGGGACAGGGGCACATGGCTACACCTTC

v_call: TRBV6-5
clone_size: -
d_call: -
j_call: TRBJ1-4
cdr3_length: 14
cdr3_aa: CASSYGRTDEKLFF
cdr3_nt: TGTGCCAGCAGTTACGGGAGGACCGATGAAAAACTGTTTTTT

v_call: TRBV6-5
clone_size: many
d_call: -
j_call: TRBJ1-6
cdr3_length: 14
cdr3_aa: CASSYFGHLSPLHF
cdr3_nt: TGTGCCAGCAGTTACTTTGGACACCTTTCACCCCTCCACTTT

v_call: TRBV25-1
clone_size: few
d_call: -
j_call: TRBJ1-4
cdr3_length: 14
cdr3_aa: CASSEWTGNEKLFF
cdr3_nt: TGTGCCAGCAGTGAATGGACGGGGAATGAAAAACTGTTTTTT

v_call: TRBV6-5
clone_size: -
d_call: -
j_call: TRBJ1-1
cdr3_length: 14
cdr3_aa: CASSYSGRNTEAFF
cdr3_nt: TGTGCCAGCAGTTACTCAGGGAGGAACACTGAAGCTTTCTTT

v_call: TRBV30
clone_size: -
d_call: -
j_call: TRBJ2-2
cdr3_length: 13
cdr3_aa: CAWRPRGTGELFF
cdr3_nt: TGTGCCTGGAGGCCCAGGGGCACCGGGGAGCTGTTTTTT

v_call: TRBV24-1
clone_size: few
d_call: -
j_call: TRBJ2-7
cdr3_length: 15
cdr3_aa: CATSDCDAGAYEQYF
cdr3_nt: TGTGCCACCAGTGATTGCGACGCAGGGGCCTACGAGCAGTACTTC

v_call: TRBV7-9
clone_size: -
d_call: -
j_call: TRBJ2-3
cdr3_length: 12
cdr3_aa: CASSLQTDTQYF
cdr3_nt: TGTGCCAGCAGCTTACAAACAGATACGCAGTATTTT

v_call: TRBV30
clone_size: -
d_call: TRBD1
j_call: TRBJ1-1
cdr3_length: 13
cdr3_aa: CARERGPYTEAFF
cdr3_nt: TGTGCCCGCGAGAGGGGGCCGTACACTGAAGCTTTCTTT

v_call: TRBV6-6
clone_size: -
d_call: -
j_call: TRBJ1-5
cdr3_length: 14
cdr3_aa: CASRPTGRSQPQHF
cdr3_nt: TGTGCCAGCAGGCCTACAGGGCGTAGTCAGCCCCAGCATTTT

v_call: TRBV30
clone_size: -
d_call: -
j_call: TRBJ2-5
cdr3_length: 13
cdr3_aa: CAWSVTPRETQYF
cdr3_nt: TGTGCCTGGAGTGTGACACCCCGAGAGACCCAGTACTTC

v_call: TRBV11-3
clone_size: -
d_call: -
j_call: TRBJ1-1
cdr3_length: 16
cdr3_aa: CASSLDHGQGNTEAFF
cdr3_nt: TGTGCCAGCAGCTTAGATCATGGGCAGGGGAACACTGAAGCTTTCTTT

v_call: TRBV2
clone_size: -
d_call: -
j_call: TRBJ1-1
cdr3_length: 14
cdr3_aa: CASSPIRARTEAFF
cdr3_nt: TGTGCCAGCAGCCCCATCAGGGCGCGCACTGAAGCTTTCTTT

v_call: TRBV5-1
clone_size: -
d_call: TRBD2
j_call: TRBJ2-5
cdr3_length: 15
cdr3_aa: CASSSSGGQQETQYF
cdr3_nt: TGCGCCAGCAGCTCTAGCGGGGGACAACAAGAGACCCAGTACTTC

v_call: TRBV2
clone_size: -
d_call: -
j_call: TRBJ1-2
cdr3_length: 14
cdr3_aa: CASNTWTSNYGYTF
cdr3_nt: TGTGCCAGCAATACGTGGACATCTAACTATGGCTACACCTTC

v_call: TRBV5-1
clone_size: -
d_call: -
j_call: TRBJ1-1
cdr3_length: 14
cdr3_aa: CASRTPPGNTEAFF
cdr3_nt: TGCGCCAGCAGGACACCACCCGGGAACACTGAAGCTTTCTTT

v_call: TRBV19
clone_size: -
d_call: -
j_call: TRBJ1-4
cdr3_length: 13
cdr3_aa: CASSIRYNEKLFF
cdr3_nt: TGTGCCAGTAGTATCCGTTATAATGAAAAACTGTTTTTT

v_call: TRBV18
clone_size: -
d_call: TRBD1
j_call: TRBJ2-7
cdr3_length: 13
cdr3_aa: CASSPGTGAEQYF
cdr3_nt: TGTGCCAGCTCACCCGGGACAGGGGCCGAGCAGTACTTC

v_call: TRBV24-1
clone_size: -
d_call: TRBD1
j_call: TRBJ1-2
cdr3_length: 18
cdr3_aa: CATSDHRGLNSWVYGYTF
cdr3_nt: TGTGCCACCAGTGACCACAGGGGGCTCAACTCGTGGGTCTATGGCTACACCTTC

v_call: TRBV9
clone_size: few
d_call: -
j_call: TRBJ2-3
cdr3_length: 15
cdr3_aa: CASSPYPLGRDTQYF
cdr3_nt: TGTGCCAGCAGCCCTTATCCTTTGGGCAGAGATACGCAGTATTTT

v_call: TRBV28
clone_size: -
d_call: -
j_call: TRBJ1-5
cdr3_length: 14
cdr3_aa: CASSPQYVNQPQHF
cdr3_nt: TGTGCCAGCAGTCCACAATACGTCAATCAGCCCCAGCATTTT

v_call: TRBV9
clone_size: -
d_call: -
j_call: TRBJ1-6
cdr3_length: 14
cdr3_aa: CASSVHSSGSPLHF
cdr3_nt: TGTGCCAGCAGCGTGCACAGCAGTGGTTCACCCCTCCACTTT

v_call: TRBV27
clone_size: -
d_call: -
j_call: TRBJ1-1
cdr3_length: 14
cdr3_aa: CASTPGTFRNEAFF
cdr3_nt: TGTGCCAGCACCCCAGGGACATTTAGGAATGAAGCTTTCTTT

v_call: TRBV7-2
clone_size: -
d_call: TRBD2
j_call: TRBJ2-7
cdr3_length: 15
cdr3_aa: CASSLDTAGRYEQYF
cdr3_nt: TGTGCCAGCAGCTTAGATACAGCGGGGAGATACGAGCAGTACTTC

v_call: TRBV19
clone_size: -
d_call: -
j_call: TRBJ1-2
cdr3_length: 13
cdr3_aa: CASSKTANYGYTF
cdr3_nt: TGTGCCAGTAGTAAGACAGCTAACTATGGCTACACCTTC

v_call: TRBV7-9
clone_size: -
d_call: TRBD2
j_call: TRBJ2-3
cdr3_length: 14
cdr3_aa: CASSTSGGTDTQYF
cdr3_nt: TGTGCCAGCAGCACTAGCGGGGGCACAGATACGCAGTATTTT

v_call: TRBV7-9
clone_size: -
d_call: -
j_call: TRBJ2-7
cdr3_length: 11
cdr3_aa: CASSSFGEQYF
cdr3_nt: TGTGCCAGCAGCTCCTTCGGCGAGCAGTACTTC

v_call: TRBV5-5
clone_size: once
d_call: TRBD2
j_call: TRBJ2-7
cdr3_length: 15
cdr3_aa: CASSRVGGGGDEQYF
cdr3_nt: TGTGCCAGCAGCCGCGTCGGGGGTGGGGGGGACGAGCAGTACTTC

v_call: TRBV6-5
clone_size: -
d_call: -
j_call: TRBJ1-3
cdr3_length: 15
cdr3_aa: CASSYSAGSGNTIYF
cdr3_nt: TGTGCCAGCAGTTACTCGGCGGGCTCGGGAAACACCATATATTTT

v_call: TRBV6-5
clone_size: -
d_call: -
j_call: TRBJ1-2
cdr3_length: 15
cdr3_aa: CASTAGPTINYGYTF
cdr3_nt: TGTGCCAGCACGGCAGGCCCGACGATTAACTATGGCTACACCTTC

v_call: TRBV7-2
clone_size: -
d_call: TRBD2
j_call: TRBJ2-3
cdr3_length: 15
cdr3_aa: CASSSQRGGRNTQYF
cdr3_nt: TGTGCCAGCAGCTCCCAGCGGGGGGGCCGGAATACGCAGTATTTT

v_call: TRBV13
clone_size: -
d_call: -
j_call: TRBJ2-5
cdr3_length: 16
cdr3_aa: CASSFKSRSSWETQYF
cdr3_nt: TGTGCCAGCAGCTTCAAGTCCAGGTCATCTTGGGAGACCCAGTACTTC

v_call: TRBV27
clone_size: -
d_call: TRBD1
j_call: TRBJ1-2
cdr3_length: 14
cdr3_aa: CASSSGQGNYGYTF
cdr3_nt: TGTGCCAGCAGTTCAGGACAGGGTAACTATGGCTACACCTTC

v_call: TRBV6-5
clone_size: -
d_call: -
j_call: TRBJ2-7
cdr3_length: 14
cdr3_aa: CASSPALGTYEQYF
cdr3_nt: TGTGCCAGCAGCCCAGCACTAGGTACCTACGAGCAGTACTTC

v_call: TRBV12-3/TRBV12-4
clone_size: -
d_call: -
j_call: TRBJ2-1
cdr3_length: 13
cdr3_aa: CASTRGAYNEQFF
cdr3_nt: TGTGCCAGCACTCGGGGGGCTTACAATGAGCAGTTCTTC

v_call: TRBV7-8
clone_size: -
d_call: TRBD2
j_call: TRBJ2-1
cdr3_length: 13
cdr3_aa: CASSLTLAGILFF
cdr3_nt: TGTGCCAGCAGCTTAACCTTAGCGGGGATCTTGTTCTTC

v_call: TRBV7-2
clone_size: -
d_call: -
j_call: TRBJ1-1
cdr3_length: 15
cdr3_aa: CASSLQGIMNTEAFF
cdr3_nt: TGTGCCAGCAGCTTACAGGGTATCATGAACACTGAAGCTTTCTTT

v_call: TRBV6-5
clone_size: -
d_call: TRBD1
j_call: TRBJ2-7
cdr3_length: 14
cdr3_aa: CASSYSGTGDEQYF
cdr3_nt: TGTGCCAGCAGTTACTCGGGGACAGGAGACGAGCAGTACTTC